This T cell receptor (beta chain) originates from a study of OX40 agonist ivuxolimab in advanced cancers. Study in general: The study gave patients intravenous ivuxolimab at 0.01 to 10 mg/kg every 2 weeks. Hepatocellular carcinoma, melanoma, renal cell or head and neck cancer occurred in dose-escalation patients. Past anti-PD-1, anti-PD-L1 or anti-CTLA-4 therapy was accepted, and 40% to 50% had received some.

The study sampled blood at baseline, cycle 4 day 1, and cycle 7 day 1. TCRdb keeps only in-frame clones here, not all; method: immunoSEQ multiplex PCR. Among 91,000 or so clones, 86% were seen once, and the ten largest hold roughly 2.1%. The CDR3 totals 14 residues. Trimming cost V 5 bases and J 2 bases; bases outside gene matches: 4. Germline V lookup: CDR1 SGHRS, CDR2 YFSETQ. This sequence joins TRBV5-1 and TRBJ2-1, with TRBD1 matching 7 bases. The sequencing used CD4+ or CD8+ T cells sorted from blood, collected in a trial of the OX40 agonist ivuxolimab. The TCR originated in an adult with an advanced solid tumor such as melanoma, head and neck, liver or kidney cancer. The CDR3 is CASREQGPYNEQFF. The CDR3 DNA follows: TGCGCCAGCAGGGAACAGGGGCCCTACAATGAGCAGTTCTTC.